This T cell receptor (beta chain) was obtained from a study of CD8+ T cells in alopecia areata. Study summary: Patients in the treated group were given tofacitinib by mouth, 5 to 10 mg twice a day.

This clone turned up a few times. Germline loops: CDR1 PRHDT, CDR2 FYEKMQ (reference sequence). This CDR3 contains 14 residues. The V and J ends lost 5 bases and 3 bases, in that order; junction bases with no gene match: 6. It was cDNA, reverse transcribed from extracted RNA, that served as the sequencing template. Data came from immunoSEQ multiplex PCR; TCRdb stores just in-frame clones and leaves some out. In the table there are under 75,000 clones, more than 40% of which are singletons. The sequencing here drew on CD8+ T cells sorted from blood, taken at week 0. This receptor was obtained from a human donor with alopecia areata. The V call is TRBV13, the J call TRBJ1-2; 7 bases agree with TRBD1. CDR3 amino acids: CASSTGDAYYGYTF. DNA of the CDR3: TGTGCCAGCAGCACAGGGGACGCTTACTATGGCTACACCTTC.